A selection of T cell receptor beta chains follows, all from one sample in a study of blood T cells in healthy people across ages. TCRdb passed the 5' RACE reads through MiXCR, listing each CDR3 protein once. The sample has about 1,800,000 distinct CDR3 sequences, 25% to 30% seen once. The specimen was blood. These receptors all stem from a woman aged 25 to 39 in good health. Each CDR3 is given without its conserved first and last residue. The D gene is left open where the match is weak.

v_call d_call cdr3_aa
TRBV24-1 NA ATSDPSRGNEQF
TRBV30 NA AWSVDSNTEAF
TRBV12-3/TRBV12-4 TRBD2 ASSRTSGRAFEQY
TRBV6-6 TRBD2 ASSYSISGMENEQF
TRBV5-5 TRBD2 ASSLGTSGGRTDTQY
TRBV6-5 NA ASRTDRSGYGYT
TRBV30 NA AWSLESTDTQY
TRBV7-6 NA ASSLATQASYEQY
TRBV20-1 TRBD2 SARRTGLASYEQY
TRBV10-3 NA AIRGSSDTQY
TRBV11-2 TRBD2 ASSFAGRAYEQY
TRBV28 NA ASSLSGSGVNVLT
TRBV29-1 NA SVEDSGTGNSPLH
TRBV30 NA AWSRERGARGANVLT
TRBV12-3/TRBV12-4 TRBD2 ASSFTSGISADTQY
TRBV7-2 NA ASSQWGQAKNIQY
TRBV5-1 NA ASSPAYGYSYEQY
TRBV6-6 NA ASSPKTTRNGYT
TRBV12-3/TRBV12-4 TRBD1 ASSSGGQGVEKLF
TRBV13 NA PGAGETASGANVLT
TRBV28 NA ASSSGEQY
TRBV5-1 NA ASRTSGVLNTEAF
TRBV6-1 TRBD1 ASSPYGQVYGHT
TRBV27 TRBD2 ASSFFFRGRADNEQF
TRBV7-2 NA ASSLTSSSYEQY
TRBV14 NA ASNSQHLGTGEAF
TRBV7-9 NA ASRDSGRQETQY
TRBV7-9 NA ASSPSQDGYT
TRBV2 NA ASKEGGGTDTQY
TRBV6-1 TRBD2 ASSMSAGGFTDTQY
TRBV20-1 NA SASPSELSEQY
TRBV5-4 NA ASRREWGDEQF
TRBV29-1 NA SVESGKGVPYNEQF